What follows describes a single T cell receptor beta chain. This clone's antigen is unknown. Qualities for individual bases were not recorded, and no much larger clone is one base off. Other DNA sequences in this specimen translate into the identical CDR3. Library preparation used the immunoSEQ multiplex PCR assay. As stored in TCRdb, this immuneACCESS dataset retains in-frame rearrangements with V and J assigned. A fraction of the clones does not appear; measured against another copy, unresolved V genes explain less than half of the discrepancy, and the remainder lacks a known reason. The sample includes 12,000 or so clones, with about 86% observed a single time. Of the sample, about 15% falls within the top ten clones. This entry belongs to a study of T cell changes during pregnancy in multiple sclerosis (dated by TCRdb to the late 2010s). In the study overall: In women with multiple sclerosis, the researchers looked at how the T cell repertoire shifted as pregnancy progressed.

Cut back by 2 bases and 8 bases, the V and J ends lie 21 bases apart. The CDR3 goes from the cysteine to the phenylalanine over 17 residues. Only the CDR3 part of the read is kept: 51 bases, read in frame from the first base. This clonotype was obtained from a female donor in good health, enrolled as a control in a pregnancy study. Sample: CD8+ T cells from peripheral blood mononuclear cells, taken in the second trimester of pregnancy. The rearranged segments are TRBV23-1 and TRBJ1-4; the D gene assignment is ambiguous. TRBV23-1 is assigned to the ORF class and has an uncertain function. The DNA sequence follows: TGCGCCAGCAGTCAAGGTAGAGGGAGAGGGAGTGCCGAAAAACTGTTTTTT. Translated, this is CASSQGRGRGSAEKLFF.